This is a list of T cell receptor beta chains from one sample in a study of radiotherapy plus CTLA-4 blockade in lung cancer. The assay was immunoSEQ multiplex PCR, and TCRdb's table has in-frame clones only and misses some. The profile covers some 30,000 clones, with 75% to 85% appearing a single time and 20% to 25% taken by the ten largest. The sequencing here drew on peripheral blood, taken from a patient treated with radiotherapy plus ipilimumab. Receptors originate from a human donor with non-small cell lung cancer that progressed on radiotherapy plus ipilimumab. Both conserved end residues are part of each CDR3. A D gene is named only where the DNA matches it firmly. Clone size is given for some rows only: seen once, a few or many times, or a class if the clone is expanded.

J	size	V	D	CDR3	DNA
TRBJ2-3	.	TRBV7-8	TRBD2	CASAGPGGDTQYF	TGTGCCAGCGCGGGCCCCGGGGGGGATACGCAGTATTTT
TRBJ1-2	.	TRBV11-2	.	CASTLNRDSKMGGYTF	TGTGCCAGCACCCTCAACCGGGACTCAAAAATGGGGGGCTACACCTTC
TRBJ2-5	.	TRBV7-2	.	CASRFRIWGPETQYF	TGTGCCAGCAGGTTTAGAATCTGGGGGCCCGAGACCCAGTACTTC
TRBJ2-4	few	TRBV7-2	.	CASSSEPLTGGLNIQYF	TGTGCCAGCAGCTCCGAACCTTTGACGGGGGGCCTAAACATTCAGTACTTC
TRBJ2-5	.	TRBV2	TRBD1	CASSGTGGGRQYF	TGTGCCAGCAGCGGGACAGGGGGCGGTCGACAGTACTTC
TRBJ2-1	.	TRBV28	TRBD2	CASLRAGGPYNEQFF	TGTGCCAGCCTCCGAGCGGGGGGGCCGTACAATGAGCAGTTCTTC
TRBJ2-5	.	TRBV27	TRBD2	CASRRLAGFETQYF	TGTGCCAGCAGGAGACTAGCGGGGTTTGAGACCCAGTACTTC
TRBJ2-2	.	TRBV5-1	TRBD1	CASSWAGQGSTGELFF	TGCGCCAGCAGCTGGGCGGGACAGGGAAGCACCGGGGAGCTGTTTTTT
TRBJ1-2	.	TRBV19	.	CASSPRMEAIPYGYTF	TGTGCCAGTAGTCCCCGCATGGAGGCTATTCCCTATGGCTACACCTTC
TRBJ2-2	.	TRBV11-3	.	CASSLDPEAGELFF	TGTGCCAGCAGCTTAGATCCCGAGGCCGGGGAGCTGTTTTTT
TRBJ1-2	.	TRBV10-3	.	CAISESAGGAGGYTF	TGTGCCATCAGTGAGTCGGCAGGAGGAGCGGGGGGCTACACCTTC
TRBJ1-2	once	TRBV5-6	TRBD1	CASSLESFLGQGGYTF	TGTGCCAGCAGCTTGGAGTCCTTCTTGGGACAGGGTGGCTACACCTTC
TRBJ1-2	.	TRBV28	TRBD1	CASSFEGANYGYTF	TGTGCCAGCAGTTTTGAGGGGGCCAACTATGGCTACACCTTC
TRBJ2-3	.	TRBV25-1	TRBD1	CASSKEGGTGGFGGTQYF	TGTGCCAGCAGTAAAGAGGGCGGGACAGGGGGATTTGGGGGTACGCAGTATTTT
TRBJ2-4	.	TRBV4-2	TRBD2	CASSQEKGGGTEYF	TGTGCCAGCAGCCAAGAAAAGGGCGGGGGAACCGAGTACTTC
TRBJ1-1	.	TRBV7-8	.	CASSSPQGNTEAFF	TGTGCCAGCAGCAGCCCACAGGGGAACACTGAAGCTTTCTTT
TRBJ1-2	.	TRBV6-6	.	CASSYSGQPSLGGYTF	TGTGCCAGCAGTTACTCTGGGCAGCCGTCCCTTGGGGGCTACACCTTC
TRBJ2-7	.	TRBV4-3	.	CASSQDPGVHSYEQYF	TGCGCCAGCAGCCAAGATCCGGGGGTCCACTCCTACGAGCAGTACTTC
TRBJ1-1	once	TRBV18	TRBD1	CASSQGANTEAFF	TGTGCCAGCTCACAGGGGGCAAACACTGAAGCTTTCTTT
TRBJ2-3	few	TRBV15	.	CATSRVARAIDTQYF	TGTGCCACCAGCAGAGTGGCCAGGGCCATTGATACGCAGTATTTT
TRBJ2-1	.	TRBV9	.	CASSVAWGGPYNEQFF	TGTGCCAGCAGCGTAGCTTGGGGGGGGCCCTACAATGAGCAGTTCTTC
TRBJ2-2	.	TRBV28	.	CASSRYWGENTGELFF	TGTGCCAGCAGCCGATATTGGGGGGAGAACACCGGGGAGCTGTTTTTT
TRBJ2-7	few	TRBV5-5	TRBD2	CASSQEAAGVPSYEQYF	TGCGCCAGCAGCCAAGAGGCGGCGGGGGTTCCCTCCTACGAGCAGTACTTC
TRBJ2-7	few	TRBV4-3	TRBD1	CASSQDLQGYEQYF	TGCGCCAGCAGCCAAGATTTACAGGGGTACGAGCAGTACTTC
TRBJ2-7	.	TRBV2	TRBD2	CASRTSGSYEQYF	TGTGCCAGCAGAACTAGCGGCTCCTACGAGCAGTACTTC
TRBJ2-3	.	TRBV11-2	TRBD2	CASSQQLWTSGGADTQYF	TGTGCCAGCAGCCAGCAACTTTGGACTAGCGGGGGGGCAGATACGCAGTATTTT
TRBJ1-5	.	TRBV28	.	CASSLKQGSNQPQHF	TGTGCCAGCAGCCTTAAACAGGGCAGCAATCAGCCCCAGCATTTT
TRBJ2-7	.	TRBV2	TRBD1	CASSPVTGGLWDF	TGTGCCAGCAGCCCCGTTACAGGGGGCCTTTGGGACTTC
TRBJ2-1	.	TRBV5-1	.	CASSLVPTPFEQFF	TGCGCCAGCAGCTTGGTGCCGACTCCCTTTGAGCAGTTCTTC
TRBJ2-3	few	TRBV7-2	TRBD2	CASSHLAGGQGTDTQYF	TGTGCCAGCAGTCACCTAGCGGGGGGGCAGGGCACAGATACGCAGTATTTT
TRBJ1-1	.	TRBV29-1	.	CSAGSEINTEAFF	TGCAGCGCGGGTTCAGAAATCAACACTGAAGCTTTCTTT
TRBJ1-5	.	TRBV10-2	.	CASSQTGSNQPQHF	TGCGCCAGCAGTCAGACGGGTAGCAATCAGCCCCAGCATTTT
TRBJ1-6	.	TRBV10-3	.	CAISESEEASPLHF	TGTGCCATCAGTGAGTCCGAGGAGGCTTCACCCCTCCACTTT
TRBJ1-1	.	TRBV2	.	CASSEQGTFTEAFF	TGTGCCAGCAGTGAACAGGGGACGTTCACTGAAGCTTTCTTT
TRBJ1-5	.	TRBV6-5	.	CASRASRQNNQPQHF	TGTGCCAGCAGGGCGTCAAGACAAAACAATCAGCCCCAGCATTTT
TRBJ2-2	.	TRBV29-1	.	CSVGRGTGELFF	TGCAGCGTTGGCAGAGGCACCGGGGAGCTGTTTTTT
TRBJ2-2	.	TRBV19	TRBD1	CASSHGTGFQTGELFF	TGTGCCAGTAGTCACGGGACAGGGTTTCAAACCGGGGAGCTGTTTTTT
TRBJ1-2	once	TRBV6-1	.	CASSEQWSAGAF	TGTGCCAGCAGTGAACAGTGGTCGGCCGGGGCCTTC
TRBJ1-2	.	TRBV18	TRBD1	CASSASGGRIYGYTF	TGTGCCAGCTCAGCTTCAGGGGGCAGGATCTATGGCTACACCTTC
TRBJ1-1	.	TRBV19	.	CASSIYSSTEAFF	TGTGCCAGTAGTATCTATAGTAGCACTGAAGCTTTCTTT
TRBJ1-1	.	TRBV27	TRBD1	CASSMGQRGNTEAFF	TGTGCCAGCAGTATGGGACAGAGGGGAAACACTGAAGCTTTCTTT
TRBJ1-3	few	TRBV9	.	CASSVDAGGTGNTIYF	TGTGCCAGCAGCGTAGACGCGGGGGGCACTGGAAACACCATATATTTT
TRBJ2-3	.	TRBV9	.	CASSLRQPDTQYF	TGTGCCAGCAGCCTAAGACAGCCAGATACGCAGTATTTT
TRBJ1-5	few	TRBV14	.	CASSQDLNQPQHF	TGTGCCAGCAGCCAAGATCTGAATCAGCCCCAGCATTTT
TRBJ1-6	.	TRBV9	.	CASSVGDNYSPLHF	TGTGCCAGCAGCGTAGGGGACAACTATTCACCCCTCCACTTT
TRBJ1-2	.	TRBV6-1	TRBD1	CASSEARQGYTF	TGTGCCAGCAGTGAAGCCAGACAGGGATACACCTTC
TRBJ2-7	once	TRBV27	.	CASSLDTRYEQYF	TGTGCCAGCAGTTTGGACACGCGCTACGAGCAGTACTTC
TRBJ1-5	.	TRBV9	.	CASSVGWSSNQPQHF	TGTGCCAGCAGCGTAGGGTGGAGTAGCAATCAGCCCCAGCATTTT
TRBJ1-5	.	TRBV4-3	.	CASSQDLGAPFGQPQHF	TGCGCCAGCAGCCAAGATTTAGGAGCCCCGTTCGGTCAGCCCCAGCATTTT
TRBJ2-2	.	TRBV7-9	.	CATTPTSFGELFF	TGTGCCACCACCCCCACTTCGTTCGGGGAGCTGTTTTTT
TRBJ2-1	.	TRBV5-1	TRBD2	CASSLVAGGYYNEQFF	TGCGCCAGCAGCTTGGTGGCGGGGGGTTATTACAATGAGCAGTTCTTC
TRBJ1-6	few	TRBV25-1	TRBD1	CASSAGTDNSPLHF	TGTGCCAGCAGTGCCGGGACAGATAATTCACCCCTCCACTTT
TRBJ2-7	.	TRBV28	TRBD1	CASNLQKTGSYEQYF	TGTGCCAGCAATCTACAAAAGACAGGGAGCTACGAGCAGTACTTC
TRBJ2-3	.	TRBV5-1	.	CASSLRAPTDTQYF	TGCGCCAGCAGCTTGAGAGCTCCCACAGATACGCAGTATTTT
TRBJ1-1	.	TRBV6-4	TRBD1	CASSEGTGGAWTEAFF	TGTGCCAGCAGTGAGGGGACAGGGGGCGCGTGGACTGAAGCTTTCTTT
TRBJ1-1	.	TRBV10-3	.	CAISDPGRAGSTEAFF	TGTGCCATCAGTGATCCTGGACGGGCGGGGAGCACTGAAGCTTTCTTT
TRBJ1-1	few	TRBV27	.	CASSLKRMNTEAFF	TGTGCCAGCAGCTTAAAGCGGATGAACACTGAAGCTTTCTTT